This is a list of T cell receptor beta chains from one sample in a study. Each CDR3 protein gets one entry after TCRdb re-called the 5' RACE reads with MiXCR. The table records more than 55,000 distinct CDR3 sequences, more than 20% of them present only once. Sequenced sample: tumor-infiltrating Tregs sorted from the breast tumor. These receptors were collected from a female donor with breast cancer. The CDR3 runs from the conserved cysteine through the conserved F or W. D genes are given only for firm matches. Clone size is given for some rows only: seen once, a few or many times, or a class if the clone is expanded.

CDR3 DNA: TGCGCCAGCAGCCGGACTCTGGGGTCAGATACGCAGTATTTT
CDR3 protein: CASSRTLGSDTQYF
clone size: many
J gene: TRBJ2-3
V gene: TRBV4-3
CDR3 length: 14
D gene: .

CDR3 DNA: TGCGCCAGCCGCCCGGGACAGGGGGATTCACCCCTCCACTTT
CDR3 protein: CASRPGQGDSPLHF
clone size: many
J gene: TRBJ1-6
V gene: TRBV5-1
CDR3 length: 14
D gene: TRBD1

CDR3 DNA: TGCAGTGCCATTGGACAGTCGCGCCTCAATCAGCCCCAGCATTTT
CDR3 protein: CSAIGQSRLNQPQHF
clone size: few
J gene: TRBJ1-5
V gene: TRBV20-1
CDR3 length: 15
D gene: .

CDR3 DNA: TGTGCCAGCAGCCCTAGCGGGAGTAATGAGCAGTTCTTC
CDR3 protein: CASSPSGSNEQFF
clone size: many
J gene: TRBJ2-1
V gene: TRBV4-2
CDR3 length: 13
D gene: TRBD2

CDR3 DNA: TGCAGTGCCACGAAGGGGCGGGAGGGCCATCGCGAGCAGTACTTC
CDR3 protein: CSATKGREGHREQYF
clone size: .
J gene: TRBJ2-7
V gene: TRBV20-1
CDR3 length: 15
D gene: TRBD2

CDR3 DNA: TGTGCCAGCAGTCTGACCTTAGCGGGATTCTCCTACAATGAGCAGTTCTTC
CDR3 protein: CASSLTLAGFSYNEQFF
clone size: .
J gene: TRBJ2-1
V gene: TRBV4-2
CDR3 length: 17
D gene: TRBD2

CDR3 DNA: TGTGCCAGCACTACGGGACTCCAATTTGGTGAGCAGTTCTTC
CDR3 protein: CASTTGLQFGEQFF
clone size: many
J gene: TRBJ2-1
V gene: TRBV28
CDR3 length: 14
D gene: .

CDR3 DNA: TGTGCCAGCAGCCCCCTGTACAGGGAGGGCTATGGCTACACCTTC
CDR3 protein: CASSPLYREGYGYTF
clone size: many
J gene: TRBJ1-2
V gene: TRBV7-9
CDR3 length: 15
D gene: .

CDR3 DNA: TGCGCCAGCAGGGACGGAAATTCACCCCTCCACTTT
CDR3 protein: CASRDGNSPLHF
clone size: many
J gene: TRBJ1-6
V gene: TRBV5-1
CDR3 length: 12
D gene: .

CDR3 DNA: TGCAGTGCTAGAGAGTCTAGAGGCAATCAGCCCCAGCATTTT
CDR3 protein: CSARESRGNQPQHF
clone size: .
J gene: TRBJ1-5
V gene: TRBV20-1
CDR3 length: 14
D gene: .

CDR3 DNA: TGTGCCAGCAGGGGACAGGGAGACCGGACCAGGCTCCTCTACAATGAGCAGTTCTTC
CDR3 protein: CASRGQGDRTRLLYNEQFF
clone size: many
J gene: TRBJ2-1
V gene: TRBV12-3/TRBV12-4
CDR3 length: 19
D gene: TRBD1

CDR3 DNA: TGCAGTGCTAGAGCGCCAGGGCCAGAGACCCAGTACTTC
CDR3 protein: CSARAPGPETQYF
clone size: many
J gene: TRBJ2-5
V gene: TRBV20-1
CDR3 length: 13
D gene: .

CDR3 DNA: TGTGCCAGCAGCTTGGGGGGGAGCGCCTCCTACAATGAGCAGTTCTTC
CDR3 protein: CASSLGGSASYNEQFF
clone size: .
J gene: TRBJ2-1
V gene: TRBV5-4
CDR3 length: 16
D gene: .

CDR3 DNA: TGCGCCAGCAGCTTGGAGCAGGGGCGATCGGCCGAGCAGTACTTC
CDR3 protein: CASSLEQGRSAEQYF
clone size: many
J gene: TRBJ2-7
V gene: TRBV5-1
CDR3 length: 15
D gene: .

CDR3 DNA: TGTGCCAGCAGTTACCTGCCGCGGGGGCGCTACAATGAGCAGTTCTTC
CDR3 protein: CASSYLPRGRYNEQFF
clone size: few
J gene: TRBJ2-1
V gene: TRBV6-2/TRBV6-3
CDR3 length: 16
D gene: .

CDR3 DNA: TGTGCCAGCAGCTTATGGACATCGCAAGCGGATGAGCAGTTCTTC
CDR3 protein: CASSLWTSQADEQFF
clone size: few
J gene: TRBJ2-1
V gene: TRBV7-2
CDR3 length: 15
D gene: .